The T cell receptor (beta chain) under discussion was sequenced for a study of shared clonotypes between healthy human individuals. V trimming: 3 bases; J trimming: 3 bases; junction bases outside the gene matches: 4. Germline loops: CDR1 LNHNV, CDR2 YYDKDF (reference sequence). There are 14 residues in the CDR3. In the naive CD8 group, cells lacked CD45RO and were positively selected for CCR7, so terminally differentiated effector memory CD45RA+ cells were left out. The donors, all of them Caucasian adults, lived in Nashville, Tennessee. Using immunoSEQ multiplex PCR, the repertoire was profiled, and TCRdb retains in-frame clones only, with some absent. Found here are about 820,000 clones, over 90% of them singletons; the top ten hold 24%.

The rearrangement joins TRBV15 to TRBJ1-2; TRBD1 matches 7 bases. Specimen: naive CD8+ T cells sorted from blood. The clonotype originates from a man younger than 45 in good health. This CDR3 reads CATSSRQGYYGYTF. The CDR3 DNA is TGTGCCACCAGCAGCCGACAGGGTTACTATGGCTACACCTTC.